This is a list of T cell receptor beta chains from one sample in a study of cytomegalovirus exposure and HLA in healthy donors. Clones were read by immunoSEQ multiplex PCR, and TCRdb kept only the in-frame ones, dropping some. In the table there are under 150,000 clones, roughly three quarters of which are singletons. The sequencing sample was made of PBMCs. The receptors originated from a middle-aged woman in good health and CMV-seronegative. Each CDR3 is given with its conserved first and last residue. D genes are given only for firm matches. Only part of the rows carry a size: once, few, many, or a class if the clone is expanded.

j_call d_call v_call clone_size cdr3_nt cdr3_aa
TRBJ2-7 TRBD1 TRBV7-9 . TGTTCCAGCAGCTTAGGACAGGGGTTGGGCGAGCAGTACTTC CSSSLGQGLGEQYF
TRBJ2-7 . TRBV11-2 . TGTGCCAGCAGCGCCTTAGTGGAGTTGAGGTACTTC CASSALVELRYF
TRBJ2-7 . TRBV15 . TGTGCCACCAGCAGAGATGGGGGGGCTTCCTACGAGCAGTACTTC CATSRDGGASYEQYF
TRBJ2-5 . TRBV5-1 . TGCGCCAGCAGCTCATCACAAGAGACCCAGTACTTC CASSSSQETQYF
TRBJ2-3 . TRBV30 . TGTGCCTGGACCCTGGGGCAGGGCACAGATACGCAGTATTTT CAWTLGQGTDTQYF
TRBJ1-2 TRBD1 TRBV12-5 . TGTGCTAGTGGTTTCAGGGGGCGCTATGGCTACACCTTC CASGFRGRYGYTF
TRBJ1-5 TRBD1 TRBV2 . TGTGCCAGCAGCGGGACAGGGGGCGGCGGGCAGCCCCAGCATTTT CASSGTGGGGQPQHF
TRBJ2-5 . TRBV7-9 . TGTGCCAGCAGCCGGATCGACAGGGACGGGAGGGCCGGTGAGACCCAGTACTTC CASSRIDRDGRAGETQYF
TRBJ1-5 . TRBV1 . TGCACCAGCAGCCTCCCCCCCAACAGTCCAACCTATAGCAATCAGCCCCAGCATTTT CTSSLPPNSPTYSNQPQHF
TRBJ1-1 . TRBV30 few TGTGCCTGGAGTGTATGGGGCAGTATGAACACTGAAGCTTTCTTT CAWSVWGSMNTEAFF
TRBJ2-3 . TRBV5-1 once TGCGCCAGCCGAGAGAAAGCGGAAAGCACAGATACGCAGTATTTT CASREKAESTDTQYF
TRBJ1-1 . TRBV19 . TGTGCCAGTAGTACAGGGCAGAACACTGAAGCTTTCTTT CASSTGQNTEAFF
TRBJ2-1 . TRBV13 . TGTGCCAGCAGCTCCCCGGGATCTAGTGGTGAGCAGTTCTTC CASSSPGSSGEQFF
TRBJ1-3 . TRBV9 . TGTGCCAGCAGCGTTAACCTTGGAGGGAACACCATATATTTT CASSVNLGGNTIYF
TRBJ1-2 . TRBV10-3 . TGTGCCATCAGTGAGGCGCGGGCGCAGAATGGCTACACCTTC CAISEARAQNGYTF
TRBJ2-5 TRBD2 TRBV7-8 . TGTGCCAGCAGCACCCTACGCGGGACTAGCAGGGAGACCCAGTACTTC CASSTLRGTSRETQYF
TRBJ1-4 . TRBV7-8 . TGTGCCAGCAGCCCCCAGGCGGGGGAGGGCGAAAAACTGTTTTTT CASSPQAGEGEKLFF
TRBJ2-6 . TRBV5-1 . TGCGCCAGCAGGCCGCGCCCAATCTCTGGGGCCAACGTCCTGACTTTC CASRPRPISGANVLTF
TRBJ1-3 . TRBV6-5 . TGTGCCAGCAGTTACATGGGGGCCCGAAACACCATATATTTT CASSYMGARNTIYF
TRBJ1-2 . TRBV28 once TGTGCCAGCAGTTTAAGTCACACCGCTAACTATGGCTACACCTTC CASSLSHTANYGYTF
TRBJ2-7 . TRBV7-6 . TGTGCCAGCAGCTTAGTTGCTGGCCCCGAGCAGTACTTC CASSLVAGPEQYF
TRBJ2-7 TRBD1 TRBV5-1 . TGCGCCAGCAGCTTGGGGCCTCAGGGGGAATCCTACGAGCAGTACTTC CASSLGPQGESYEQYF
TRBJ1-6 . TRBV6-1 . TGTGCCAGCAGTGAAGCCGCGGAAGATAATTCACCCCTCCACTTT CASSEAAEDNSPLHF
TRBJ1-1 . TRBV28 once TGTGCTGGGGGGGGCTGGAACACTGAAGCTTTCTTT CAGGGWNTEAFF
TRBJ1-1 TRBD1 TRBV7-9 . TGTGCCAGCAGCCCCGACGCTTTGGGACAGGGGTTGAAGGAAGCTTTCTTT CASSPDALGQGLKEAFF
TRBJ2-5 . TRBV28 . TGTGCCAGCAGTTTAAGCGGGACAGGTCAAGAGACCCAGTACTTC CASSLSGTGQETQYF
TRBJ1-5 . TRBV18 . TGTGCCAGCTCAGCTAACAGGGATCAGCCCCAGCATTTT CASSANRDQPQHF
TRBJ2-6 . TRBV5-1 . TGCGCCAGCAGCTTGGATCCCGGACGGGGAAACGTCCTGACTTTC CASSLDPGRGNVLTF
TRBJ2-1 TRBD2 TRBV7-9 once TGTGCCAGCAGCCTTAGCGGGGGGAGCTACAATGAGCAGTTCTTC CASSLSGGSYNEQFF
TRBJ1-5 TRBD1 TRBV5-1 . TGCGCCAGTGCGGTGACAGGGGATCAGCCCCAGCATTTT CASAVTGDQPQHF
TRBJ1-2 . TRBV7-9 . TGTGCCAGCAGCCCCGCGGCAGTGATCTATGGCTACACCTTC CASSPAAVIYGYTF
TRBJ1-1 . TRBV2 . TGTGCCAGCAGTGAAAAATTTCGGACTGAAGCTTTCTTT CASSEKFRTEAFF
TRBJ2-1 . TRBV5-6 . TGTGCCAGCGGGGCTTTCAATGAGCAGTTCTTC CASGAFNEQFF
TRBJ1-1 . TRBV19 . TGTGCCAGTAGTAGGGCGGGTGAAGCTTTCTTT CASSRAGEAFF
TRBJ1-2 TRBD1 TRBV5-1 . TGCGCCAGCAGCTTGAGATCGGGCAGGGGGAATGGCTACACCTTC CASSLRSGRGNGYTF
TRBJ2-5 . TRBV6-5 . TGTGCCAGCAGTTACTCGGATGAGGGTTTAGGAGAGACCCAGTACTTC CASSYSDEGLGETQYF
TRBJ1-3 . TRBV18 . TGTGCCAGCTCCCTGCCGGGGGACGGTGGAAACACCATATATTTT CASSLPGDGGNTIYF
TRBJ2-7 . TRBV5-1 . TGCGCCAGCAGCGCAACGGCGGGACAGCCCTCCTACGAGCAGTACTTC CASSATAGQPSYEQYF
TRBJ2-1 TRBD2 TRBV4-1 . TGCGCCAGCAAACGGACTAGCGGGAGAGTAGGAGAGCAGTTCTTC CASKRTSGRVGEQFF
TRBJ1-3 . TRBV30 . TGTGCCTGGAGTGTGGGCAAGTCTGGAAACACCATATATTTT CAWSVGKSGNTIYF
TRBJ1-5 . TRBV7-2 . TGTGCCAGCAGCCGGGACTTCCTAGCAAATCAGCCCCAGCATTTT CASSRDFLANQPQHF
TRBJ2-7 . TRBV11-2 . TGTGCCAGCAGCTTAGCACTTACCTCCTACGAGCAGTACTTC CASSLALTSYEQYF
TRBJ2-7 . TRBV19 . TGTGCCAGTAGAGCCTCAGGGGTTCGAGAGCAGTACTTC CASRASGVREQYF
TRBJ2-3 . TRBV5-1 . TGCGCCAGCACCCCGGCCGGGGAAGATACGCAGTATTTT CASTPAGEDTQYF
TRBJ1-1 TRBD1 TRBV18 once TGTGCCAGCTCACGGGCAGGGGGCCTGAACACTGAAGCTTTCTTT CASSRAGGLNTEAFF
TRBJ2-3 TRBD2 TRBV5-1 . TGCGCCAGCAGCTTCCTAGCGGGGGGCCTCAGCACAGATACGCAGTATTTT CASSFLAGGLSTDTQYF
TRBJ2-1 TRBD1 TRBV7-9 . TGTGCCAGCAGCTGGGGACAGGGGGAGGACAATGAGCAGTTCTTC CASSWGQGEDNEQFF
TRBJ2-3 . TRBV4-1 once TGCGCCAGCAGCCGCGGGGTAGGAATTATGTTCACAGATACGCAGTATTTT CASSRGVGIMFTDTQYF
TRBJ2-3 TRBD2 TRBV5-1 . TGCGCCAGCAGCCGGAGCCTAGCGGGGGGGCCTCCAGATACGCAGTATTTT CASSRSLAGGPPDTQYF
TRBJ2-3 . TRBV6-4 once TGTGCCAGCAGTTCACTAGCTAACACAGATACGCAGTATTTT CASSSLANTDTQYF
TRBJ1-3 . TRBV19 . TGTGCCAGTAGTATTGGAGGATCCCAGAGCTCTGGAAACACCATATATTTT CASSIGGSQSSGNTIYF